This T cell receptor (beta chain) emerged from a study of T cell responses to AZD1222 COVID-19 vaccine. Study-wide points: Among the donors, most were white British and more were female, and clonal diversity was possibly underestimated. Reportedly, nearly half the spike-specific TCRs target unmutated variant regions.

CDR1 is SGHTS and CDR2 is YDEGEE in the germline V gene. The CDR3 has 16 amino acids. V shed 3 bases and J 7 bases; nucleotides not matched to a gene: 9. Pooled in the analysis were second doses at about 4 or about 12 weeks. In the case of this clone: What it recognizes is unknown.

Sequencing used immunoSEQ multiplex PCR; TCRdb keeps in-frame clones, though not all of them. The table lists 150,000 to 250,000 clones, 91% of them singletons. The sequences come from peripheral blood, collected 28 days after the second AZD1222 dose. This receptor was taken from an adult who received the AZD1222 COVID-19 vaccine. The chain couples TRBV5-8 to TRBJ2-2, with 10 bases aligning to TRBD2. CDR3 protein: CASSYRTSGIGGELFF. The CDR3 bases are TGTGCCAGCAGCTATCGAACTAGCGGGATAGGCGGGGAGCTGTTTTTT. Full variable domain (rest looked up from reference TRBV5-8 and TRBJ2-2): EAGVTQSPTHLIKTRGQQATLRCSPISGHTSVYWYQQALGLGLQFLLWYDEGEERNRGNFPPRFSGRQFPNYSSELNVNALELEDSALYLCASSYRTSGIGGELFFGEGSRLTVL.